This TCR beta chain was sequenced for a study of CD8 T cells in ankylosing spondylitis. V was clipped by 2 bases and J by 9 bases, with 11 bases between them. There are 13 residues in the CDR3. General study points: Peripheral blood samples showed relatively rare disease-linked clones, and these clones were CD8+. A motif of under ten highly homologous TCR beta variants was seen as apparently characteristic of ankylosing spondylitis blood. The study looked at matched synovial fluid samples from ankylosing spondylitis patients. Disease-linked clones were reported to be significantly enriched there.

Making the TCR beta libraries involved quantitative 5'-RACE with molecular barcodes. TCRdb re-called the 5' RACE reads with MiXCR, one entry per CDR3 protein. The sample has roughly 69,000 distinct CDR3 sequences, 5.3% seen once. There are many counts of this clonotype. The target antigen is unknown. The chain joins TRBV12-3 or TRBV12-4 to TRBJ2-1, with D uncertain. The specimen sequenced was blood, either unsorted or a sorted T cell fraction (not recorded which). This TCR was recovered from a male donor with ankylosing spondylitis or in good health (not recorded which). The CDR3 protein is CASSLHQAAEQFF. In DNA, the CDR3 is TGTGCCAGCAGTTTACATCAAGCCGCTGAGCAGTTCTTC.